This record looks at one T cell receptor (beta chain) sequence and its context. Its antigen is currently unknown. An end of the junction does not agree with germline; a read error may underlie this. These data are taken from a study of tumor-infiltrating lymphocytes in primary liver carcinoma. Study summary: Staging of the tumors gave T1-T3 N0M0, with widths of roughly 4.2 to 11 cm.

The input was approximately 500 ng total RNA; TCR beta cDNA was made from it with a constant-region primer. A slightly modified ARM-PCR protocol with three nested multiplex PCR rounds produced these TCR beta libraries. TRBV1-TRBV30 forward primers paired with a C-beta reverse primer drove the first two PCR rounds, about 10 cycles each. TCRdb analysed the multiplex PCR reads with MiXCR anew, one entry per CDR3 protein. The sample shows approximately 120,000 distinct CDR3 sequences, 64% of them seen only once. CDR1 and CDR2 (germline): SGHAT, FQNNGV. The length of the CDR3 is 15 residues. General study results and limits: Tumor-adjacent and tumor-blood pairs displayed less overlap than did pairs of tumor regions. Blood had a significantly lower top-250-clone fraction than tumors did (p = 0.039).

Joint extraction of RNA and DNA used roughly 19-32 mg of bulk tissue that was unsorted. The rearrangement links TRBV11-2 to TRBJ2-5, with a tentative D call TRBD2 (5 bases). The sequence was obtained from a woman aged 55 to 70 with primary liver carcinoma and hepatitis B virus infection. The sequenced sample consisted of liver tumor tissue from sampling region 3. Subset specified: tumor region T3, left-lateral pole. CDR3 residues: CASGLMPAEQETQYF. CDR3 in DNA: TGTGCCAGCGGCTTAATGCCAGCGGAACAAGAGACCCAGTATTTC.